This T cell receptor (beta chain) was identified during a study of blood T cell repertoires in COVID-19. Overall study context: Acute and convalescent COVID-19 samples came from the United States, Italy and Spain.

Clones were read by immunoSEQ multiplex PCR, and TCRdb kept only the in-frame ones, dropping some. The sample carries about 240,000 clones, roughly nine tenths recorded once. V dropped 2 bases and J dropped 3 bases, with 11 bases sitting between them. The CDR3 totals 16 residues. Germline V gene data show CDR1 as MNHNS and CDR2 as SASEGT. The chain couples TRBV6-1 to TRBJ1-6; D is perhaps TRBD1 (5 bases). The sample consisted of peripheral blood. The source is a man aged 55 to 69 who had recovered from COVID-19. CDR3 nucleotide sequence: TGTGCCAGCAGTGAACGACAGACCCTCTATAATTCACCCCTCCACTTT. Translated, it gives CASSERQTLYNSPLHF.